The present TCR beta chain was sequenced within a study of shared clonotypes between healthy human individuals. V lost 4 bases to trimming and J lost 1 base, with 8 bases between them. The V gene's germline CDR1 is SGHRS and CDR2 YFSETQ. The CDR3 length is 13 residues. Assay execution took place at the deep level. Profiled with immunoSEQ multiplex PCR; TCRdb holds only in-frame clones, not every one. The sample shows about 1 million clones, around 76% of them seen only once. Study-wide points: Larger estimated richness was generally recorded for naive subsets relative to memory subsets.

This clone was seen once. As yet, its antigen is unknown. Donors, healthy HIV-negative adults, lacked recent acute infections or vaccinations. The sequence was obtained from a man aged 18 to 35 in good health. This sequence joins TRBV5-1 and TRBJ1-2, with no clear D. The sequenced material came from memory CD4+ T cells sorted from blood. Subset denoted: CD45RA-negative fraction. The CDR3 region is CASSQDGNYGYTF. The CDR3 DNA is TGCGCCAGCAGCCAGGACGGTAACTATGGCTACACCTTC.